This T cell receptor (beta chain) was obtained from a study of immune cell composition in non-small cell lung cancer. Study-level information: Most cases were lung adenocarcinoma or squamous cell carcinoma.

Sequencing used immunoSEQ multiplex PCR; TCRdb keeps in-frame clones, though not all of them. Of 2,500 to 3,500 clones detected, about 78% appear once; the ten largest clones hold approximately 17%. The V gene's germline CDR1 is SEHNR and CDR2 FQNEAQ (reference sequence). V was pared by 5 bases and J by 0 bases, with 13 bases between. The CDR3 has 15 residues. To note about this clone: Its cognate antigen is unknown.

Frozen unsorted single-cell suspensions supplied the genomic DNA. Study findings and constraints: Tumour-associated clones >0.5% occurred in approximately 34% of adenocarcinomas, under 85% of squamous. Lung squamous cell carcinoma tumours had significantly higher top 10 clone scores and productive clonality than lung adenocarcinoma.

Source material: lung tumor tissue. The gene calls are TRBV7-9 and TRBJ1-2; D might be TRBD1 (5 bases). The TCR originated in a human donor with non-small cell lung cancer. CDR3 sequence (DNA): TGTGCCAGCAGCCCAAGGGGATCGTCTAACTATGGCTACACCTTC. Translating it yields CASSPRGSSNYGYTF.